These 17 T cell receptor beta chains originate from one sample sequenced in a study of siplizumab effects on memory and regulatory T cells. The repertoire was sequenced with immunoSEQ multiplex PCR; TCRdb's copy has only in-frame clones and lacks some. The sample includes tens of thousands of clones, around four fifths of them seen just once. Sample: memory CD4+ T cells sorted from blood. Receptors were obtained from a human donor in good health.

Comment on this clone: In the same sample, other DNA sequences code for this CDR3. V is TRBV18 and J is TRBJ2-3; D gene unclear. This CDR3 region has 14 residues. Germline-derived CDR1 and CDR2 are KGHSH and LQKENI. V was pared by 3 bases and J by 2 bases, with 9 bases between. The CDR3 here is CASSPYRDTDTQYF. CDR3 nucleotide sequence: TGTGCCAGCTCACCCTATAGGGACACAGATACGCAGTATTTT.

The V call is TRBV6-5, the J call TRBJ2-2; 9 bases fit TRBD1. J gave up 6 bases and V 2 bases, and 4 bases lay outside the gene matches. CDR3 length equals 15 residues. CDR1 is MNHEY, CDR2 SVGAGI, per germline. The CDR3 coding sequence is TGTGCCAGCAGTTACAAGGGACAGGGATCCGGGGAGCTGTTTTTT. Translating gives CASSYKGQGSGELFF.

There are a few counts of this clone. This sequence joins TRBV7-9 and TRBJ1-5; no definite D call. Per the germline V gene, CDR1 is SEHNR and CDR2 is FQNEAQ (reference sequence). The CDR3 extends over 17 amino acids. Trimming pared 3 bases from V and 5 bases from J, leaving 20 bases between. The CDR3 nucleotides are TGTGCCAGCAGCTTGAGTGGTGTAGCAGGCATTTATCAGCCCCAGCATTTT. It yields the protein CASSLSGVAGIYQPQHF.

The CDR3 reads CASSFGSYLGADTQYF. The CDR3 DNA is TGTGCCAGCAGTTTTGGCTCCTACCTGGGGGCAGATACGCAGTATTTT. The J gene is TRBJ2-3, the V gene TRBV28; possibly TRBD1 or TRBD2 for D (5 bases each). Trimming pared 3 bases from V and 4 bases from J, leaving 17 bases between. Germline V gene sequence: CDR1 MDHEN, CDR2 SYDVKM. CDR3 length: 16 residues.

The chain carries TRBV11-2 and TRBJ1-2; 7 bases match TRBD1. This CDR3 is 15 amino acids long. With V trimmed by 1 base and J by 0 bases, 2 bases remained unmatched. Germline V gives CDR1 SGHAT, CDR2 FQNNGV. The CDR3 DNA reads as TGTGCCAGCAGCTTAGGAGGACAGGCTAACTATGGCTACACCTTC. Its protein is CASSLGGQANYGYTF.

This clone was found a few times. At the DNA level, this CDR3 is encoded by other sequences in the same sample as well. The chain is built from TRBV9 and TRBJ1-5; D is perhaps TRBD1 (5 bases). Germline loops: CDR1 SGDLS, CDR2 YYNGEE. The CDR3 runs to 14 residues. Trimming pared 2 bases from V and 2 bases from J, leaving 8 bases between. Here the CDR3 reads CASSVGGGNQPQHF. CDR3 DNA: TGTGCCAGCAGCGTGGGAGGGGGCAATCAGCCCCAGCATTTT.

The chain recombines TRBV7-8 with TRBJ2-7; D unclear. CDR1 is SGHVS, CDR2 FQNEAQ, per germline. The V and J ends lost 0 bases and 5 bases respectively, with 11 bases between them. The CDR3 consists of 14 residues. The CDR3 spells CASSLAGSINEQYF. Here the CDR3 DNA reads TGTGCCAGCAGCTTAGCGGGGTCAATTAACGAGCAGTACTTC.

As for this clone: In the same sample, other DNA sequences code for this CDR3. The chain combines TRBV5-1 with TRBJ2-2, with 10 bases lining up with TRBD2. Germline values: CDR1 SGHRS, CDR2 YFSETQ. The CDR3 has 16 residues. J was trimmed by 2 bases and V by 3 bases; bases with no gene match: 4. The CDR3 reads CASSSGLAANTGELFF. DNA for the CDR3: TGCGCCAGCAGCTCTGGACTAGCGGCAAACACCGGGGAGCTGTTTTTT.

The chain has TRBV19 and TRBJ2-5; the D call may be TRBD1 or TRBD2 (6 bases each). This CDR3 spans 14 amino acids. Trimming stripped 5 bases from V and 5 bases from J, with 15 bases between. Germline CDR1 LNHDA, CDR2 SQIVND (reference sequence). The CDR3 DNA reads as TGTGCCAGTAGTGAGAGAGGGGGGAGTGAGACCCAGTACTTC. Its protein product is CASSERGGSETQYF. Looking up the rest from reference TRBV19 and TRBJ2-5 gives the full variable domain: DGGITQSPKYLFRKEGQNVTLSCEQNLNHDAMYWYRQDPGQGLRLIYYSQIVNDFQKGDIAEGYSVSREKKESFPLTVTSAQKNPTAFYLCASSERGGSETQYFGPGTRLLVL.

The gene calls are TRBV2 and TRBJ1-2, with D unresolved. From germline, CDR1 is SNHLY and CDR2 FYNNEI. Between the trimmed V and J ends, which lost 8 bases and 7 bases, there was a span of 17 bases. The CDR3 runs 13 residues. The CDR3 bases are TGTGCCAGCTCCGGGTCACGGGTGCCTGGCTACACCTTC. This encodes CASSGSRVPGYTF.

The chain has TRBV2 and TRBJ2-1, with 9 nucleotides matching TRBD2. CDR3 length: 15 residues. In germline, CDR1 is SNHLY, CDR2 FYNNEI. V gave up 6 bases and J gave up 4 bases; unmatched junction bases: 7. The CDR3 region is CASRPPSGIYNEQFF. The CDR3 nucleotides read TGTGCCAGCAGGCCGCCTAGCGGGATATACAATGAGCAGTTCTTC.

V is TRBV4-1 and J is TRBJ2-5; D possibly corresponds to TRBD2 (6 bases). Germline assignment: CDR1 MGHRA and CDR2 YSYEKL. V gave up 1 base and J gave up 5 bases, with 11 bases separating them. There are 14 residues in the CDR3. CDR3 amino acids: CASSQVYLAETQYF. The DNA for the CDR3 is TGCGCCAGCAGCCAAGTATACCTAGCGGAGACCCAGTACTTC.

The chain links TRBV6-4 to TRBJ2-3; a possible D gene is TRBD1 (6 bases). Trimming left V 3 bases short and J 4 bases short, with 11 bases between. Germline assignment: CDR1 MRHNA and CDR2 SNTAGT. The CDR3 has 14 amino acids. The chain's CDR3 is CASSEQQGSDTQYF. The CDR3 nucleotides read TGTGCCAGCAGTGAACAGCAGGGGTCAGATACGCAGTATTTT.

This clone was seen just once. The chain carries TRBV18 and TRBJ2-5; D is uncertain. Trimming removed 4 bases from V and 0 bases from J, with 15 bases in between. The CDR3 has 16 residues. Germline CDR1 is KGHSH and CDR2 is LQKENI. The CDR3 reads CASSQAGGANQETQYF. In nucleotides, the CDR3 is TGTGCCAGCTCACAAGCAGGCGGTGCGAACCAAGAGACCCAGTACTTC.

The chain employs TRBV23-1 and TRBJ2-1; 14 positions match TRBD2. TRBV23-1 has ORF status, its function being uncertain. Germline trimming cut 5 bases from V and 12 bases from J; bases unmatched to any gene: 9. CDR3 size: 15 residues. The DNA for the CDR3 is TGCGCCAGCAGTTTCCCAGGACTAGCGGGAGGAATGCAGTTCTTC. Translated, it gives CASSFPGLAGGMQFF.

This chain connects TRBV7-2 to TRBJ1-1; a possible D gene is TRBD1 (5 bases). The CDR3 contains 14 residues. The germline CDR1 and CDR2 sequences are SGHTA and FQGNSA. V lost 1 base and J lost 10, with 16 bases in between. CDR3 bases: TGTGCCAGCAGCTTAGGGGTAGGGGTGTATTTAGCTTTCTTT. Its translation is CASSLGVGVYLAFF.

The V call is TRBV6-5, the J call TRBJ2-1; TRBD2 agrees at 7 bases. This CDR3 is built from 13 residues. The V and J ends lost 7 bases and 8 bases, in that order; junction bases with no gene match: 8. In germline, CDR1 is MNHEY, CDR2 SVGAGI. The CDR3 loop reads CASTQTSRDEQFF. In DNA, the CDR3 is TGTGCCAGCACCCAGACTAGCCGGGATGAGCAGTTCTTC.